What follows are 25 T cell receptor beta chains derived from one specimen sequenced in a study of blood T cell repertoires in COVID-19. TCRdb's table, derived via immunoSEQ multiplex PCR, lists solely in-frame clones and lacks some. The data hold around 52,000 clones, with roughly 87% observed a single time. Sequencing was carried out using peripheral blood. These TCRs come from a woman in her fifties or sixties with acute or convalescent COVID-19.

The chain combines TRBV9 with TRBJ2-7; 7 nucleotides align to TRBD2. The J segment lost 2 bases and the V segment lost 3 bases, leaving 11 bases of the junction unmatched. The CDR3 sequence is 16 residues long. From germline, CDR1 is SGDLS and CDR2 YYNGEE. The CDR3 sequence is CASSENRDYTTYEQYF. The CDR3 coding sequence is TGTGCCAGCAGCGAGAACCGGGACTATACGACCTACGAGCAGTACTTC.

This chain connects TRBV5-1 to TRBJ1-4; 8 nucleotides align to TRBD1. V shed 4 bases and J 4 bases; nucleotides not matched to a gene: 9. This CDR3 is built from 16 residues. In germline, CDR1 is SGHRS, CDR2 YFSETQ. The CDR3 region is CASSQHTTGGNEKLFF. CDR3 nucleotides: TGCGCCAGCAGCCAGCACACAACAGGGGGTAATGAAAAACTGTTTTTT. Full variable domain (outside the CDR3, taken from reference TRBV5-1 and TRBJ1-4): KAGVTQTPRYLIKTRGQQVTLSCSPISGHRSVSWYQQTPGQGLQFLFEYFSETQRNKGNFPGRFSGRQFSNSRSEMNVSTLELGDSALYLCASSQHTTGGNEKLFFGSGTQLSVL.

This chain connects TRBV7-2 to TRBJ2-7, with 13 nucleotides matching TRBD2. The germline CDR1 and CDR2 sequences are SGHTA and FQGNSA. Trimming cost V 5 bases and J 6 bases; bases outside gene matches: 7. The CDR3 runs 15 residues. CDR3 nucleotide sequence: TGTGCCAGCAGCCCCAGGACTAGCGGGGGTGGCGAGCAGTACTTC. Translation gives CASSPRTSGGGEQYF.

In its sample, this clone is medium-sized. Different DNA sequences within this sample yield the same CDR3. The chain employs TRBV6-5 and TRBJ1-3, with D perhaps matching TRBD1 (6 bases). Germline lookup yields CDR1 MNHEY and CDR2 SVGAGI. The V end lost 8 bases, the J end lost 2 bases, and 10 bases lay between the germline ends. The CDR3 is 13 residues long. The CDR3 bases are TGTGCCAGCCGGGCAGGGGCTGGAAACACCATATATTTT. Amino acid sequence: CASRAGAGNTIYF.

This chain joins TRBV27 and TRBJ1-5; TRBD1 is a possible D gene (6 bases). Per germline, CDR1 MNHEY and CDR2 SMNVEV (reference sequence). Trimming removed 6 bases at V and 1 base at J, with 13 bases between. The CDR3 has 15 residues. The CDR3 loop is CASRQGQASNQPQHF. The CDR3 region has the DNA TGTGCCAGCAGGCAGGGGCAGGCGAGCAATCAGCCCCAGCATTTT.

The chain links TRBV7-2 to TRBJ1-5, with a tentative D call TRBD1 (6 bases). Trimming left V 5 bases short and J 4 bases short, with 15 bases between. The germline gives CDR1 SGHTA, CDR2 FQGNSA. The length of the CDR3 is 15 residues. CDR3 region: CASSVRGGPNQPQHF. The CDR3 nucleotides read TGTGCCAGCAGCGTCCGCGGGGGCCCGAATCAGCCCCAGCATTTT.

The chain employs TRBV6-5 and TRBJ2-4; weak D call: TRBD1 (5 bases). Germline V gives CDR1 MNHEY, CDR2 SVGAGI. This CDR3 spans 15 amino acids. V was pared by 4 bases and J by 4 bases, with 14 bases between. This chain's CDR3 is CASSSNWGSKNIQYF. As DNA, the CDR3 is TGTGCCAGCAGTTCAAACTGGGGCTCTAAAAACATTCAGTACTTC.

The J gene is TRBJ2-7, the V gene TRBV19, with D perhaps TRBD1 (5 bases). Trimming removed 1 base at V and 1 base at J, with 8 bases between. This CDR3 has 14 residues. Looked up from germline, CDR1 is LNHDA and CDR2 is SQIVND (reference sequence). In DNA, the CDR3 is TGTGCCAGTAGTATAGGACAGTTGTCCTACGAGCAGTACTTC. It encodes CASSIGQLSYEQYF.

The rearrangement uses TRBV9 and TRBJ2-2; D gene ambiguous. The V end lost 5 bases, the J end lost 4 bases, and 9 bases lay between the germline ends. Germline V gene sequence: CDR1 SGDLS, CDR2 YYNGEE. This CDR3 contains 13 residues. The CDR3 DNA is TGTGCCAGCAGTCTAGGTAGCACCGGGGAGCTGTTTTTT. This codes for CASSLGSTGELFF.

The DNA for the CDR3 is TGTGCCAGCAGTTTAGCGGGGTTAACAGATACGCAGTATTTT. It yields the protein CASSLAGLTDTQYF. V gene TRBV28 combines with J gene TRBJ2-3; a possible D gene is TRBD2 (6 bases). V was trimmed by 2 bases and J by 3 bases, leaving 9 bases between them. The CDR3 is 14 residues long. Germline V gives CDR1 MDHEN, CDR2 SYDVKM.

The chain couples TRBV19 to TRBJ1-1, with 8 positions matching TRBD1. The ends lost 7 bases at V and 6 bases at J; junction bases unmatched: 7. Looked up from germline, CDR1 is LNHDA and CDR2 is SQIVND (reference sequence). CDR3 length equals 13 residues. The CDR3 sequence is CASITMTGAEAFF. CDR3 sequence (DNA): TGTGCCAGTATTACTATGACAGGGGCTGAAGCTTTCTTT.

The J gene is TRBJ1-2, the V gene TRBV5-6; 7 nucleotides match TRBD1. The length of the CDR3 is 15 residues. Looked up from germline, CDR1 is SGHDT and CDR2 is YYEEEE. The junction had 8 bases not matched to a gene; V was cut back by 3 bases and J by 3 bases. The CDR3 DNA is TGTGCCAGCAGCTCTCTATGGACAGGATACTATGGCTACACCTTC. It encodes CASSSLWTGYYGYTF.

This clone was observed a few times. The V gene is TRBV7-2, the J gene TRBJ1-5; no reliable D call. V lost 4 bases and J lost 2, with 9 bases in between. Germline loops: CDR1 SGHTA, CDR2 FQGNSA. The CDR3 is 14 residues long. The CDR3 sequence: CASSSNGGNQPQHF. For the CDR3, the DNA is TGTGCCAGCAGCTCTAACGGGGGCAATCAGCCCCAGCATTTT.

The chain joins TRBV7-9 to TRBJ2-6; D gene unclear. The V gene lost 2 bases and the J gene lost 2 bases, with 4 bases spanning the gap. Per the germline V gene, CDR1 is SEHNR and CDR2 is FQNEAQ (reference sequence). CDR3 length equals 14 residues. CDR3 protein: CASSLQTGANVLTF. The DNA for the CDR3 is TGTGCCAGCAGCTTACAGACTGGGGCCAACGTCCTGACTTTC.

The chain uses TRBV27 and TRBJ1-5, with 9 bases identical to TRBD1. Trimming removed 3 bases from V and 4 bases from J; junction bases left unmatched: 4. Germline lookup yields CDR1 MNHEY and CDR2 SMNVEV (reference sequence). CDR3 size: 15 residues. For the CDR3, the DNA is TGTGCCAGCAGTTTCACGACAGGGGGGAATCAGCCCCAGCATTTT. This gives the protein CASSFTTGGNQPQHF.

The rearrangement links TRBV24-1 to TRBJ2-1, with TRBD1 matching 10 bases. This CDR3 contains 15 residues. Per the germline V gene, CDR1 is KGHDR and CDR2 is SFDVKD. V lost 1 base to trimming and J lost 10 bases; unmatched junction nucleotides: 6. CDR3 sequence: CATSDFGDRGWEQFF. In DNA form, the CDR3 reads TGTGCCACCAGTGATTTCGGGGACAGGGGTTGGGAGCAGTTCTTC.

CDR3 region: CASSQLVGDTQYF. DNA of the CDR3: TGTGCCAGCAGCCAACTAGTCGGAGATACGCAGTATTTT. The chain is built from TRBV4-2 and TRBJ2-3; D is undetermined. The CDR3 has 13 residues. Germline loops: CDR1 LGHNA, CDR2 YNFKEQ. V was clipped by 2 bases and J by 5 bases, with 8 bases between them.

This clone has a single count. The rearrangement joins TRBV3-1 (or the pseudogene TRBV3-2) to TRBJ1-2; D not certain. This CDR3 region has 14 residues. The V gene lost 6 bases and the J gene lost 4 bases, with 15 bases spanning the gap. CDR1 is LGHDT, CDR2 YNNKEL, per germline (reference sequence). CDR3 DNA: TGTGCCAGCAGTTCTGCCCCGGAGGGCTATGGCTACACCTTC. This translates into CASSSAPEGYGYTF.

The chain is built from TRBV7-2 and TRBJ2-7; D perhaps matches TRBD2 (6 bases). Trimming removed 1 base at V and 7 bases at J, with 11 bases between. Per germline, CDR1 SGHTA and CDR2 FQGNSA. The CDR3 runs 13 residues. The CDR3: CASSLVRGWEQYF. CDR3 nucleotides: TGTGCCAGCAGCTTAGTACGGGGGTGGGAGCAGTACTTC.

The V gene is TRBV7-8, the J gene TRBJ2-5, with D possibly matching TRBD2 (6 bases). Germline V CDR1 and CDR2: SGHVS, FQNEAQ. V lost 2 bases and J 5 bases, leaving 24 bases between the germline ends. The CDR3 has 18 residues. The CDR3 sequence is CASSLRTGGENLGETQYF. In DNA, the CDR3 is TGTGCCAGCAGCTTACGGACTGGCGGGGAGAACCTGGGGGAGACCCAGTACTTC. The full variable domain, with the rest looked up from reference TRBV7-8 and TRBJ2-5, is GAGVSQSPRYKVAKRGQDVALRCDPISGHVSLFWYQQALGQGPEFLTYFQNEAQLDKSGLPSDRFFAERPEGSVSTLKIQRTQQEDSAVYLCASSLRTGGENLGETQYFGPGTRLLVL.

This sequence joins TRBV4-1 and TRBJ2-1, with 12 bases that match TRBD2. Germline V CDR1 and CDR2: MGHRA, YSYEKL. The CDR3 consists of 17 residues. After removal of 4 bases from V and 8 bases from J, the junction contained 12 bases not matched to a gene. The DNA of the CDR3 is TGCGCCAGCAGCCCCCTCTTAACTAGCGGGGGGATGTATGAGCAGTTCTTC. Translating it yields CASSPLLTSGGMYEQFF.

The chain recombines TRBV15 with TRBJ2-1; 7 bases match TRBD2. The CDR3 is 17 residues long. The germline gives CDR1 LNHNV, CDR2 YYDKDF (reference sequence). V shed 3 bases and J 5 bases; nucleotides not matched to a gene: 13. The CDR3 region is CATSRSRSSGANNEQFF. The CDR3, as DNA: TGTGCCACCAGCAGGTCACGGTCGAGCGGGGCTAACAATGAGCAGTTCTTC.

The chain uses TRBV30 and TRBJ1-1; a weak D match, TRBD1 (5 bases). Germline CDR1 is GTSNPN and CDR2 is SVGIG (reference sequence). The V end lost 0 bases, the J end lost 7 bases, and 12 bases lay between the germline ends. The CDR3 has 13 residues. CDR3 bases: TGTGCCTGGAGTGTTGGGGGGAACGGTGAAGCTTTCTTT. It specifies CAWSVGGNGEAFF.

In its sample, this clone was seen a few times. This chain joins TRBV9 and TRBJ2-1; tentative D call: TRBD2 (6 bases). Germline V CDR1 and CDR2: SGDLS, YYNGEE. The V gene lost 2 bases and the J gene lost 7 bases, with 10 bases spanning the gap. The CDR3 covers 13 residues. CDR3 nucleotide sequence: TGTGCCAGCAGCGTGGGACTTCCTAATGAGCAGTTCTTC. Residues: CASSVGLPNEQFF. Variable domain in full (rest from reference TRBV9 and TRBJ2-1): DSGVTQTPKHLITATGQRVTLRCSPRSGDLSVYWYQQSLDQGLQFLIQYYNGEERAKGNILERFSAQQFPDLHSELNLSSLELGDSALYFCASSVGLPNEQFFGPGTRLTVL.

The chain links TRBV9 to TRBJ2-7; a possible D gene is TRBD2 (5 bases). CDR1 and CDR2 from the germline V gene are SGDLS and YYNGEE. This CDR3 has 14 residues. V was cut by 3 bases and J by 3 bases, with 13 bases left in between. The CDR3 coding sequence is TGTGCCAGCAGCGCCCCGGGTCGGGACTACGAGCAGTACTTC. Residues: CASSAPGRDYEQYF. The full variable domain, completed using reference TRBV9 and TRBJ2-7, is DSGVTQTPKHLITATGQRVTLRCSPRSGDLSVYWYQQSLDQGLQFLIQYYNGEERAKGNILERFSAQQFPDLHSELNLSSLELGDSALYFCASSAPGRDYEQYFGPGTRLTVT.